The 27 T cell receptor beta chains below all came from one sample that was sequenced in a study of blood T cell repertoires in COVID-19. The method was immunoSEQ multiplex PCR; TCRdb's version includes in-frame clones alone and lacks a portion of them. The sample lists around 250,000 clones; 85% to 90% were seen once. The sequenced material came from PBMCs or T cells enriched from blood (not recorded which). The receptors were gathered from a young man who had recovered from COVID-19.

V is TRBV19 and J is TRBJ2-6; possible D gene TRBD1, 6 bases. The CDR3 sequence is 17 residues long. Deletions cut 5 bases from V and 0 bases from J, with 14 bases between. The germline V gene encodes CDR1 LNHDA and CDR2 SQIVND (reference sequence). The CDR3 is CASSSRQGSSGANVLTF. DNA for the CDR3: TGTGCCAGTAGTTCGAGGCAGGGGAGCTCTGGGGCCAACGTCCTGACTTTC.

This clone was detected only a few times. The rearrangement uses TRBV27 and TRBJ1-6; weak D call: TRBD1 (5 bases). The CDR3 runs 14 residues. The V and J ends lost 10 bases and 10 bases respectively, with 20 bases between them. Germline V gives CDR1 MNHEY, CDR2 SMNVEV (reference sequence). The CDR3 DNA follows: TGTGCCACCGGGGTGAGTGGGAGGGACTCACCCCTCCACTTT. It yields the protein CATGVSGRDSPLHF.

The chain is built from TRBV5-4 and TRBJ2-7, with D possibly matching TRBD1 (5 bases). The CDR3 has 14 residues. The germline V gene encodes CDR1 SGHNT and CDR2 YYREEE (reference sequence). V lost 5 bases, J lost 0 bases, and 12 bases lay in between. The chain's CDR3 is CASRADSSSYEQYF. The CDR3, as DNA: TGTGCCAGCAGAGCCGACAGTAGCTCCTACGAGCAGTACTTC.

The chain carries TRBV7-2 and TRBJ2-3; unclear D gene. CDR1 SGHTA and CDR2 FQGNSA come from the germline V gene. This CDR3 has 12 amino acids. Trimming took off 6 bases at V and 2 bases at J, with 6 bases between the two ends. The CDR3 protein is CASRLNTDTQYF. CDR3 coding DNA: TGTGCCAGCAGGCTAAACACAGATACGCAGTATTTT.

The chain combines TRBV5-8 with TRBJ2-4, with a weak D call TRBD1 (5 bases). The V gene's germline CDR1 is SGHTS and CDR2 YDEGEE. The V end was cut by 4 bases, the J end by 8 bases, with 13 bases between. The CDR3 has 13 amino acids. As DNA, the CDR3 is TGTGCCAGCAGCAACTGGGCCAGGGACATTCAGTACTTC. It encodes CASSNWARDIQYF.

CDR3 DNA: TGTGCCAGCAGCTTACGGCCCCGAGGGGGCACTGAAGCTTTCTTT. This translates into CASSLRPRGGTEAFF. The genes are TRBV7-8 and TRBJ1-1; weak D call: TRBD1 (6 bases). Germline CDR1 and CDR2: SGHVS and FQNEAQ. V shed 2 bases and J shed 4 bases, with 14 bases lying between them. The CDR3 consists of 15 residues.

This clone was seen only once. The chain joins TRBV27 to TRBJ2-5; D is perhaps TRBD1 (6 bases). This CDR3 region has 15 residues. Germline V CDR1 and CDR2: MNHEY, SMNVEV (reference sequence). V gave up 5 bases and J gave up 5 bases, with 18 bases separating them. In DNA, the CDR3 is TGTGCCAGCAGTCCAGGGGCGGCCCCCACGGAGACCCAGTACTTC. Its translation is CASSPGAAPTETQYF.

This clone was counted a single time. The chain couples TRBV6-5 to TRBJ2-3; 10 positions match TRBD2. Germline V lookup: CDR1 MNHEY, CDR2 SVGAGI. Trimming removed 10 bases from V and 1 base from J; junction bases left unmatched: 5. The CDR3 runs 14 residues. CDR3 residues: CATSGRAGTDTQYF. The CDR3 DNA reads as TGTGCCACCAGCGGGAGGGCCGGCACAGATACGCAGTATTTT.

This clone has a handful of counts. The rearrangement uses TRBV30 and TRBJ1-1, with D possibly matching TRBD1 (6 bases). V dropped 2 bases and J dropped 1 base, with 14 bases sitting between them. This CDR3 has 15 residues. Per germline, CDR1 GTSNPN and CDR2 SVGIG (reference sequence). The CDR3 DNA follows: TGTGCCTGGAGTACACTTCCCAGGGGGAACACTGAAGCTTTCTTT. Translation gives CAWSTLPRGNTEAFF. Variable domain in full (rest from reference TRBV30 and TRBJ1-1): SQTIHQWPATLVQPVGSPLSLECTVEGTSNPNLYWYRQAAGRGLQLLFYSVGIGQISSEVPQNLSASRPQDRQFILSSKKLLLSDSGFYLCAWSTLPRGNTEAFFGQGTRLTVV.

Only one count was recorded for this clone. This chain uses TRBV20-1 with TRBJ1-4, with D tentatively TRBD1 (6 bases). Trimming shortened V by 3 bases and J by 3 bases, and 8 bases separated the two germline ends. There are 13 residues in the CDR3. Looked up from germline, CDR1 is DFQATT and CDR2 is SNEGSKA (reference sequence). CDR3 nucleotide sequence: TGCAGTGCTAGTCGGACAGCTAATGAAAAACTGTTTTTT. This encodes CSASRTANEKLFF.

The chain couples TRBV27 to TRBJ2-7; D unresolved. Between the trimmed V and J ends, which lost 5 bases and 6 bases, there was a span of 17 bases. The CDR3 extends over 14 amino acids. Germline values: CDR1 MNHEY, CDR2 SMNVEV (reference sequence). The CDR3 loop reads CASSPRSGSREQYF. The CDR3 nucleotides read TGTGCCAGCAGTCCCCGTAGTGGTAGCCGCGAGCAGTACTTC.

The rearrangement links TRBV27 to TRBJ1-1, with D possibly TRBD1 on 5 matching bases. Trimming took off 3 bases at V and 1 base at J, with 15 bases between the two ends. The CDR3 consists of 16 residues. Germline values: CDR1 MNHEY, CDR2 SMNVEV (reference sequence). The CDR3 spells CASSFRLAGKNTEAFF. The DNA for the CDR3 is TGTGCCAGCAGTTTTCGCTTGGCAGGGAAGAACACTGAAGCTTTCTTT.

The chain employs TRBV7-9 and TRBJ1-6; D gene unclear. CDR1 and CDR2 (germline): SEHNR, FQNEAQ (reference sequence). This CDR3 region has 16 residues. The V end lost 5 bases, the J end lost 0 bases, and 11 bases lay between the germline ends. The CDR3: CASSTNDGSYNSPLHF. CDR3 DNA: TGTGCCAGCAGCACTAATGACGGCTCCTATAATTCACCCCTCCACTTT.

This clone has just one count. This sequence joins TRBV4-1 and TRBJ2-7; D is undetermined. The CDR3 has 15 amino acids. Germline lookup yields CDR1 MGHRA and CDR2 YSYEKL. The ends were cut back, 1 base at V and 3 bases at J, with 13 bases in the middle. The CDR3 nucleotides read TGCGCCAGCAGCCAAGTCTCAGGTTCAATCTACGAGCAGTACTTC. This encodes CASSQVSGSIYEQYF.

J is TRBJ2-2 and V is TRBV10-3, with a possible D match to TRBD2 (5 bases). Germline V gives CDR1 ENHRY, CDR2 SYGVKD. V lost 0 bases and J 6 bases, leaving 8 bases between the germline ends. The CDR3 loop spans 14 amino acids. For the CDR3, the DNA is TGTGCCATCAGTGAGTCGACCGGGGCCGGGGAGCTGTTTTTT. Translation: CAISESTGAGELFF.

This chain links TRBV10-3 with TRBJ1-2; no clear D. The ends were cut back, 2 bases at V and 4 bases at J, with 8 bases in the middle. The CDR3 consists of 13 residues. Germline CDR1 ENHRY, CDR2 SYGVKD. CDR3 sequence: CAISEEVIYGYTF. The CDR3 DNA reads as TGTGCCATCAGTGAGGAGGTGATCTATGGCTACACCTTC.

The CDR3 bases are TGCAGCGGAGTGGCAACTACTACGAATGAGCAGTTCTTC. It specifies CSGVATTTNEQFF. The chain uses TRBV29-1 and TRBJ2-1; D is undetermined. V was shortened by 7 bases and J by 7 bases, with 17 bases between the two germline ends. The CDR3 has 13 amino acids. Germline V gives CDR1 SQVTM, CDR2 ANQGSEA.

The CDR3 coding sequence is TGTGCCAGCAGTTACTCGTTATACAATGAGCAGTTCTTC. It is translated as CASSYSLYNEQFF. The chain joins TRBV6-2 or TRBV6-3 to TRBJ2-1, with D unclear. Trimming took 0 bases from V and 4 from J, leaving 4 bases between them. This CDR3 contains 13 residues. Germline assignment: CDR1 MNHEY and CDR2 SVGEGT.

The chain uses TRBV5-1 and TRBJ2-1; D unresolved. V lost 0 bases and J 3 bases, leaving 10 bases between the germline ends. The CDR3 consists of 15 residues. Looked up from germline, CDR1 is SGHRS and CDR2 is YFSETQ. The CDR3 DNA follows: TGCGCCAGCAGCTTGGACACAACCTTCTACAATGAGCAGTTCTTC. It is translated as CASSLDTTFYNEQFF.

This clone has at least ten counts. The CDR3 DNA follows: TGCGCCAGCAGCTTGAACAGGGGGCAAGAGACCCAGTACTTC. Encoded protein: CASSLNRGQETQYF. The chain couples TRBV5-1 to TRBJ2-5; 8 bases align to TRBD1. Germline V lookup: CDR1 SGHRS, CDR2 YFSETQ. V lost 1 base to trimming and J lost 2 bases; unmatched junction nucleotides: 1. CDR3 length: 14 residues.

This chain links TRBV28 with TRBJ2-3; the D is unclear. The CDR3 length is 16 residues. V was cut by 0 bases and J by 0 bases, with 10 bases left in between. Looked up from germline, CDR1 is MDHEN and CDR2 is SYDVKM. The CDR3 bases are TGTGCCAGCAGTTTATGGGCAGGAACTAGCACAGATACGCAGTATTTT. Translated, it gives CASSLWAGTSTDTQYF.

The chain is built from TRBV19 and TRBJ2-3; no clear D. The CDR3 has 14 amino acids. Germline V gene sequence: CDR1 LNHDA, CDR2 SQIVND (reference sequence). V shed 4 bases and J shed 1 base, with 9 bases lying between them. DNA of the CDR3: TGTGCCAGTAGTAGCCAGGTGGGCACAGATACGCAGTATTTT. It yields the protein CASSSQVGTDTQYF.

The gene calls are TRBV27 and TRBJ2-3; 9 nucleotides line up with TRBD1. The trim removed 6 bases at V and 3 bases at J, leaving 10 bases unmatched. CDR3 length equals 16 residues. Germline CDR1 is MNHEY and CDR2 is SMNVEV (reference sequence). CDR3 nucleotides: TGTGCCAGCAGACCAACCGGGACAGGGTTTACAGATACGCAGTATTTT. This translates into CASRPTGTGFTDTQYF.

As for this clone: Within the sample, other DNA sequences also encode this same CDR3. The chain has TRBV6-4 and TRBJ1-1; possibly TRBD1 for D (5 bases). This CDR3 comprises 14 residues. V was shortened by 0 bases and J by 1 base, with 6 bases between the two germline ends. The germline gives CDR1 MRHNA, CDR2 SNTAGT. CDR3 loop: CASSDSGENTEAFF. CDR3 nucleotides: TGTGCCAGCAGTGACTCAGGGGAGAACACTGAAGCTTTCTTT.

This clone was seen only a few times. The V call is TRBV19, the J call TRBJ2-3, with a tentative D call TRBD1 (5 bases). Germline CDR1 is LNHDA and CDR2 is SQIVND (reference sequence). This CDR3 region has 14 residues. With 6 bases removed from V and 0 bases from J, the gap between germline ends came to 10 bases. This chain's CDR3 is CASSPQVSTDTQYF. In nucleotides, the CDR3 is TGTGCCAGTAGCCCACAGGTCAGCACAGATACGCAGTATTTT.

This clone has just a few counts. V is TRBV7-8 and J is TRBJ1-3; D uncertain. CDR1 is SGHVS and CDR2 is FQNEAQ in the germline V gene. Trimming stripped 1 base from V and 0 bases from J, with 13 bases between. This CDR3 is 17 amino acids long. The chain's CDR3 is CASSLVEPRSSGNTIYF. The CDR3 nucleotides are TGTGCCAGCAGCTTAGTGGAGCCAAGATCCTCTGGAAACACCATATATTTT.

This clone was seen only a few times. This chain links TRBV2 with TRBJ1-1; the D is unclear. The CDR3 loop spans 15 amino acids. Germline CDR1 reads SNHLY; CDR2 reads FYNNEI. The germline V and J ends were trimmed by 4 bases and 4 bases, with 16 bases remaining between them. Here the CDR3 DNA reads TGTGCCAGCAGTGTTTCCTCGGGGAGGGTCACTGAAGCTTTCTTT. It yields the protein CASSVSSGRVTEAFF.